The next 24 T cell receptor beta chains were all read from a single sample in a study of cytomegalovirus exposure and HLA in healthy donors (dated by TCRdb to the late 2010s). The library was obtained by the immunoSEQ multiplex PCR assay. The multiplex PCR relied on a mix of 60 forward primers for TCR Vbeta segments and 13 reverse primers for TCR Jbeta segments. In its TCRdb copy, this immuneACCESS table keeps in-frame sequences only and misses some clones. Where compared with another copy, unresolved V genes explain less than half of these, and the others have no known cause. A total of roughly 130,000 clones appear in this sample, 73% of them only once. The ten most abundant clones make up over 2% of the sample. What was sequenced was PBMCs. The origin of the receptors is a woman between 40 and 55 years old in good health and CMV-seropositive.

This CDR3 is CASSLRTGGGTEAFF. CDR3 bases: TGTGCCAGCAGTTTGCGAACCGGCGGGGGCACTGAAGCTTTCTTT. The rearrangement uses TRBV28 and TRBJ1-1; tentatively, D is TRBD1 (5 bases). The CDR3 is 15 amino acids. CDR1 MDHEN and CDR2 SYDVKM come from the germline V gene. The ends were cut back, 3 bases at V and 4 bases at J, with 15 bases in the middle.

This clone was picked up a small number of times. This chain links TRBV5-1 with TRBJ1-1; weak D call: TRBD1 (5 bases). The V gene lost 1 base and the J gene lost 6 bases, with 7 bases spanning the gap. This CDR3 region has 12 residues. Germline V CDR1 and CDR2: SGHRS, YFSETQ. CDR3 sequence: CASSLRGPEAFF. CDR3 nucleotides: TGCGCCAGCAGCTTGAGGGGCCCTGAAGCTTTCTTT.

The chain employs TRBV2 and TRBJ1-2; TRBD1 matches 10 bases. V was pared by 5 bases and J by 8 bases, with 5 bases of the junction left unmatched. The CDR3 is 13 amino acids. CDR1 is SNHLY and CDR2 is FYNNEI in the germline V gene. CDR3 sequence (DNA): TGTGCCAGCAGTCAGACAGGGGGCCGGGGCTACACCTTC. It encodes CASSQTGGRGYTF.

V is TRBV28 and J is TRBJ1-5; D is uncertain. Trimming removed 4 bases from V and 8 bases from J, with 24 bases in between. This CDR3 region has 17 residues. Germline-derived CDR1 and CDR2 are MDHEN and SYDVKM. This chain's CDR3 is CASSSLSDIEGGEPQHF. In DNA, the CDR3 is TGTGCCAGCAGTTCCCTATCCGACATCGAGGGAGGCGAGCCCCAGCATTTT.

This chain links TRBV5-1 with TRBJ2-4; D is perhaps TRBD2 (5 bases). Germline V gene lookup returns CDR1 SGHRS and CDR2 YFSETQ. V lost 4 bases, J lost 4 bases, and 12 bases lay in between. The CDR3 length is 14 residues. The CDR3 loop reads CASSVRDKKNIQYF. CDR3 sequence (DNA): TGCGCCAGCAGCGTCCGGGATAAAAAAAACATTCAGTACTTC.

This chain joins TRBV5-1 and TRBJ2-1; 7 bases agree with TRBD2. V trimming: 0 bases; J trimming: 0 bases; junction bases outside the gene matches: 0. CDR3 size: 15 residues. Germline V CDR1 and CDR2: SGHRS, YFSETQ. DNA of the CDR3: TGCGCCAGCAGCTTGGTAGCGGGCTCCTACAATGAGCAGTTCTTC. Protein sequence: CASSLVAGSYNEQFF.

This sequence joins TRBV6-5 and TRBJ2-3, with 7 bases aligning to TRBD2. The J segment lost 4 bases and the V segment lost 10 bases, leaving 5 bases of the junction unmatched. CDR1 and CDR2 (germline): MNHEY, SVGAGI. The CDR3 covers 12 residues. CDR3 coding DNA: TGTGCCACCACGGGGGGATCAGATACGCAGTATTTT. Its protein product is CATTGGSDTQYF.

The chain employs TRBV7-3 and TRBJ1-5; TRBD1 is a possible D gene (6 bases). Trimming left V 5 bases short and J 7 bases short, with 12 bases between. CDR1 is SGHTA, CDR2 FQGTGA, per germline. There are 13 residues in the CDR3. Here the CDR3 reads CASSLNRDQPQHF. Written as DNA, the CDR3 is TGTGCCAGCAGCCTAAACAGGGACCAGCCCCAGCATTTT. The full variable domain, its missing parts supplied by reference TRBV7-3 and TRBJ1-5, is GAGVSQTPSNKVTEKGKYVELRCDPISGHTALYWYRQSLGQGPEFLIYFQGTGAADDSGLPNDRFFAVRPEGSVSTLKIQRTERGDSAVYLCASSLNRDQPQHFGDGTRLSIL.

This clone came up a few times. The genes are TRBV13 and TRBJ2-1; 9 bases map to TRBD2. V shed 6 bases and J 4 bases; nucleotides not matched to a gene: 10. There are 16 residues in the CDR3. Per germline, CDR1 PRHDT and CDR2 FYEKMQ (reference sequence). CDR3 coding DNA: TGTGCCAGCAGTCATGACCGGCTAGCGGGATACAATGAGCAGTTCTTC. This sequence encodes CASSHDRLAGYNEQFF.

This clone was found once. The chain uses TRBV7-2 and TRBJ2-3, with TRBD2 as a possible D gene (8 bases). V was pared by 5 bases and J by 6 bases, with 21 bases between. The germline V gene has CDR1 SGHTA and CDR2 FQGNSA. The CDR3 totals 16 residues. CDR3: CASSTNRGPGGDTQYF. In DNA form, the CDR3 reads TGTGCCAGCAGCACGAACAGGGGCCCGGGGGGGGATACGCAGTATTTT.

The V call is TRBV6-6, the J call TRBJ2-5; 12 bases are a match to TRBD1. The DNA end is a closer match to TRBJ2-7, so the J assignment may be wrong. This CDR3 spans 16 amino acids. Germline V gene lookup returns CDR1 MNHNY and CDR2 SVGAGI (reference sequence). CDR3 nucleotides: TGTGCCAGCAGCCTCCGAGGGACAGGGGGCTACTACGAGCAGTACTTC. This sequence encodes CASSLRGTGGYYEQYF.

This chain links TRBV7-3 with TRBJ1-2; 8 bases align to TRBD1. Germline V gene data show CDR1 as SGHTA and CDR2 as FQGTGA. V was clipped by 5 bases and J by 5 bases; unmatched bases: 7. The CDR3 has 14 residues. CDR3 sequence: CASSPDRDGYGYTF. The DNA for the CDR3 is TGTGCCAGCAGCCCGGACAGGGACGGGTATGGCTACACCTTC.

This CDR3 reads CASSRTPGGEKLFF. The CDR3 nucleotides read TGTGCCAGCAGCCGCACTCCCGGAGGTGAAAAACTGTTTTTT. J is TRBJ1-4 and V is TRBV6-5; D is unclear. V was cut by 6 bases and J by 7 bases, with 15 bases left in between. Germline V gene data show CDR1 as MNHEY and CDR2 as SVGAGI. The CDR3 runs to 14 residues.

This clone came up a few times. V is TRBV5-6 and J is TRBJ2-1, with 8 bases matching TRBD2. The germline V gene has CDR1 SGHDT and CDR2 YYEEEE. The ends lost 2 bases at V and 4 bases at J; junction bases unmatched: 2. CDR3 length equals 14 residues. DNA for the CDR3: TGTGCCAGCAGCTTCGGGGGGGGGTACAATGAGCAGTTCTTC. Its protein product is CASSFGGGYNEQFF. Combining the CDR3 with reference TRBV5-6 and TRBJ2-1 gives the whole variable domain DAGVTQSPTHLIKTRGQQVTLRCSPKSGHDTVSWYQQALGQGPQFIFQYYEEEERQRGNFPDRFSGHQFPNYSSELNVNALLLGDSALYLCASSFGGGYNEQFFGPGTRLTVL.

This clone came up a few times. The chain recombines TRBV6-6 with TRBJ1-2, with 7 bases aligning to TRBD1. After removal of 4 bases from V and 4 bases from J, the junction contained 9 bases not matched to a gene. From germline, CDR1 is MNHNY and CDR2 SVGAGI (reference sequence). The CDR3 extends over 15 amino acids. The CDR3 DNA sequence: TGTGCCAGCAGTTCTGGGACAGCGAGTCTCTATGGCTACACCTTC. Its protein product is CASSSGTASLYGYTF.

The chain has TRBV9 and TRBJ2-1, with D possibly TRBD2 on 6 matching bases. Deletions cut 0 bases from V and 0 bases from J, with 13 bases between. The CDR3 has 17 residues. Germline V CDR1 and CDR2: SGDLS, YYNGEE. Here the CDR3 DNA reads TGTGCCAGCAGCGTAGTTGGCGGGAAGAGCTCCTACAATGAGCAGTTCTTC. Its protein product is CASSVVGGKSSYNEQFF.

This clone is a singleton in its sample. The CDR3 nucleotides are TGCAGCGTTGGGGGGGCCCGGGACAGGGGCGCAGATACGCAGTATTTT. As protein: CSVGGARDRGADTQYF. The chain is built from TRBV29-1 and TRBJ2-3; 10 bases match TRBD1. V trimming: 4 bases; J trimming: 4 bases; junction bases outside the gene matches: 11. Per germline, CDR1 SQVTM and CDR2 ANQGSEA. This CDR3 region has 16 residues.

The rearrangement links TRBV21-1 to TRBJ1-5. TRBV21-1 is tagged as a pseudogene. There are 14 residues in the CDR3. CDR3 region: CASSNIPIETPQHF. The DNA of the CDR3 is TGTGCCAGCAGCAATATACCTATTGAAACGCCCCAGCATTTT.

The V and J genes are TRBV6-5 and TRBJ2-7; the match to TRBD1 covers 7 bases. The germline CDR1 and CDR2 sequences are MNHEY and SVGAGI. Trimming at V came to 0 bases and at J to 4 bases, leaving 9 bases not matched to a gene. The CDR3 is made up of 16 amino acids. CDR3 coding DNA: TGTGCCAGCAGTTACTCCAATCTGAGGGGGCAGTACGAGCAGTACTTC. The encoded protein is CASSYSNLRGQYEQYF.

The V and J genes are TRBV7-2 and TRBJ2-1, with TRBD1 matching 11 bases. The V gene's germline CDR1 is SGHTA and CDR2 FQGNSA. V dropped 7 bases and J dropped 1; count of bases not matched to a gene: 3. The length of the CDR3 is 15 residues. DNA of the CDR3: TGTGCCAGCACCAGGGACAGGGGGTCCTACAATGAGCAGTTCTTC. Amino acid sequence: CASTRDRGSYNEQFF.

This clone was observed a handful of times. The sample holds other DNA sequences that translate to the same CDR3. The rearrangement uses TRBV19 and TRBJ2-5; D not resolved. CDR1 and CDR2 (germline): LNHDA, SQIVND (reference sequence). V lost 1 base and J 1 base, leaving 7 bases between the germline ends. CDR3 length: 14 amino acids. The CDR3 spells CASSIGPSQETQYF. Written as DNA, the CDR3 is TGTGCCAGTAGTATAGGCCCGAGCCAAGAGACCCAGTACTTC.

Details on this clone: The junction and the germline gene differ at one end; a read error may be behind it. The chain combines TRBV5-4 with TRBJ1-1; 10 bases fit TRBD1. This CDR3 spans 16 amino acids. CDR1 and CDR2 (germline): SGHNT, YYREEE (reference sequence). CDR3 in DNA: TGCGCCAGCAGCCAAGAACTCGGGACAGGGGCCACTGAAGCTTTCTTT. Amino acid sequence: CASSQELGTGATEAFF. The variable domain in full, completed from reference TRBV5-4 and TRBJ1-1, reads ETGVTQSPTHLIKTRGQQVTLRCSSQSGHNTVSWYQQALGQGPQFIFQYYREEENGRGNFPPRFSGLQFPNYSSELNVNALELDDSALYLCASSQELGTGATEAFFGQGTRLTVV.

The CDR3 is CASSPPGQAPYEQYF. In DNA, the CDR3 is TGTGCCAGCTCACCCCCGGGACAGGCCCCCTACGAGCAGTACTTC. The V and J genes are TRBV18 and TRBJ2-5, with 8 bases lining up with TRBD1. With the DNA end fitting TRBJ2-7 better, the J assignment may be wrong. The CDR3 runs to 15 residues. CDR1 and CDR2 (germline): KGHSH, LQKENI.

The rearrangement joins TRBV6-5 to TRBJ2-7, with 8 bases matching TRBD2. The CDR3 contains 16 residues. J gave up 1 base and V 4 bases, and 9 bases lay outside the gene matches. Germline V gives CDR1 MNHEY, CDR2 SVGAGI. Here the CDR3 DNA reads TGTGCCAGCAGTTCCCGTATTTCTAGCGGGTCCTACGAGCAGTACTTC. Its protein product is CASSSRISSGSYEQYF.